The 28 T cell receptor beta chains reported below all come from one sample, sequenced in a study. TCRdb redid the calling of the RT-PCR reads with MiXCR, one entry per CDR3 protein. Here the sample spans about 680,000 distinct CDR3 sequences, approximately 15% being singletons. The sample comprised memory CD4+ T cells from blood. The receptors shown here come from a female donor in good health, serving as a healthy control.

The table lists this clonotype with a few counts. The chain has TRBV7-2 and TRBJ2-1; D gene unclear. With 1 base removed from V and 6 bases from J, the gap between germline ends came to 10 bases. This CDR3 contains 14 residues. Germline CDR1 reads SGHTA; CDR2 reads FQGNSA. For the CDR3, the DNA is TGTGCCAGCAGCTTAGGCCGGATTAGCAATGAGCAGTTCTTC. As protein: CASSLGRISNEQFF.

This clonotype was found many times. DNA for the CDR3: TGCGCCAGCAGCCAAGATTACTCGGCAGGGGAGCTGTTTTTT. Translated: CASSQDYSAGELFF. The genes are TRBV4-3 and TRBJ2-2; D gene ambiguous. Looked up from germline, CDR1 is LGHNA and CDR2 is YSLEER. The CDR3 has 14 residues. V lost 0 bases and J 8 bases, leaving 10 bases between the germline ends.

V gene TRBV18 combines with J gene TRBJ2-2; D gene ambiguous. CDR3 size: 14 residues. Trimming removed 2 bases at V and 2 bases at J, with 6 bases between. CDR1 KGHSH and CDR2 LQKENI come from the germline V gene. This CDR3 is CASSPSRNTGELFF. Written as DNA, the CDR3 is TGTGCCAGCTCACCAAGTAGAAACACCGGGGAGCTGTTTTTT. Complete variable domain (other parts from reference TRBV18 and TRBJ2-2): NAGVMQNPRHLVRRRGQEARLRCSPMKGHSHVYWYRQLPEEGLKFMVYLQKENIIDESGMPKERFSAEFPKEGPSILRIQQVVRGDSAAYFCASSPSRNTGELFFGEGSRLTVL.

This clonotype was seen repeatedly, ten times or more. This chain connects TRBV6-2 or TRBV6-3 to TRBJ2-2; D gene ambiguous. CDR1 is MNHEY and CDR2 is SVGEGT in the germline V gene. This CDR3 has 14 amino acids. The V and J ends lost 1 base and 3 bases respectively, with 6 bases between them. CDR3 nucleotides: TGTGCCAGCAGTTACTGGCAGCACACCGGGGAGCTGTTTTTT. This codes for CASSYWQHTGELFF.

This clonotype came up a few times. The V call is TRBV7-3, the J call TRBJ2-1; D is ambiguous. The germline gives CDR1 SGHTA, CDR2 FQGTGA. This CDR3 comprises 13 residues. The germline V and J ends were trimmed by 4 bases and 11 bases, with 15 bases remaining between them. The CDR3, as DNA: TGTGCCAGCAGCTCAAAAACCTTAAGTAAGCAGTTCTTC. Translation: CASSSKTLSKQFF.

This clonotype was counted only a few times. The V and J genes are TRBV24-1 and TRBJ2-3; 7 bases line up with TRBD2. The CDR3 length is 16 residues. Trimming cost V 5 bases and J 0 bases; bases outside gene matches: 7. CDR1 is KGHDR, CDR2 SFDVKD, per germline. The CDR3 sequence is CATSGQRGTSTDTQYF. CDR3 DNA: TGTGCCACCAGTGGCCAGCGGGGAACTAGCACAGATACGCAGTATTTT.

This clonotype was counted a few times. The CDR3 spells CASHGLAGETQYF. The CDR3 DNA reads TGTGCCAGCCACGGACTAGCGGGAGAGACCCAGTACTTC. This sequence joins TRBV6-5 and TRBJ2-5; 11 bases map to TRBD2. CDR3 length: 13 amino acids. Germline CDR1 reads MNHEY; CDR2 reads SVGAGI. V dropped 8 bases and J dropped 4; count of bases not matched to a gene: 3.

The chain combines TRBV9 with TRBJ2-1, with 9 bases fitting TRBD1. The CDR3 has 15 residues. The V and J ends lost 3 bases and 3 bases, in that order; junction bases with no gene match: 4. CDR1 SGDLS and CDR2 YYNGEE come from the germline V gene. CDR3 sequence (DNA): TGTGCCAGCAGCGGACCGGGACAGGGCTACAATGAGCAGTTCTTC. It yields the protein CASSGPGQGYNEQFF.

The rearrangement links TRBV20-1 to TRBJ2-3; D is possibly TRBD2 (7 bases). The CDR3 extends over 17 amino acids. Germline lookup yields CDR1 DFQATT and CDR2 SNEGSKA (reference sequence). The V end lost 0 bases, the J end lost 0 bases, and 16 bases lay between the germline ends. In DNA, the CDR3 is TGCAGTGCTAGAGATCCTGGGGGGGGGGCTAGCACAGATACGCAGTATTTT. Protein: CSARDPGGGASTDTQYF.

This sequence joins TRBV5-4 and TRBJ2-5, with D perhaps assigned TRBD1 or TRBD2 (5 bases each). Trimming shortened V by 1 base and J by 1 base, and 11 bases separated the two germline ends. The CDR3 consists of 15 residues. Germline-derived CDR1 and CDR2 are SGHNT and YYREEE (reference sequence). CDR3: CASSLREGPQETQYF. Here the CDR3 DNA reads TGTGCCAGCAGCTTGAGAGAGGGGCCCCAAGAGACCCAGTACTTC.

This clonotype has only a few counts. V usage is TRBV3-1 and J usage is TRBJ2-1, with D possibly being TRBD1 or TRBD2 (6 bases each). Germline V gene data show CDR1 as LGHDT and CDR2 as YNNKEL (reference sequence). The V end lost 7 bases, the J end lost 12 bases, and 22 bases lay between the germline ends. The CDR3 spans 14 residues. The CDR3 nucleotides read TGTGCCAGCACCCGGGGAGCGGAGGGGGGAAGGCAGTTCTTC. Translation gives CASTRGAEGGRQFF.

The chain links TRBV12-3 or TRBV12-4 to TRBJ1-5; D gene unclear. The CDR3 runs 14 residues. Trimming removed 8 bases from V and 1 base from J, with 12 bases in between. CDR3 region: CASWSRRSNQPQHF. CDR3 nucleotides: TGTGCCAGCTGGAGTAGGCGAAGCAATCAGCCCCAGCATTTT.

This chain links TRBV19 with TRBJ1-1, with no clear D. V lost 5 bases to trimming and J lost 4 bases, with 11 bases between them. The germline V gene has CDR1 LNHDA and CDR2 SQIVND (reference sequence). CDR3 size: 13 residues. DNA of the CDR3: TGTGCCAGTAGTTGGGGATCGGGCACTGAAGCTTTCTTT. Translation gives CASSWGSGTEAFF.

This chain uses TRBV29-1 with TRBJ1-1, with D tentatively TRBD1 (5 bases). Trimming took 6 bases from V and 5 from J, leaving 22 bases between them. The CDR3 is 15 amino acids. Germline V lookup: CDR1 SQVTM, CDR2 ANQGSEA. CDR3 bases: TGCAGCGTCACTTGGGCGGGACGGGGAAAAACTGAAGCTTTCTTT. Protein: CSVTWAGRGKTEAFF.

This clonotype occurred many times. The chain carries TRBV5-8 and TRBJ2-7; perhaps TRBD1 as D (5 bases). Germline CDR1 is SGHTS and CDR2 is YDEGEE. The V end was cut by 4 bases, the J end by 3 bases, with 14 bases between. The CDR3 runs 14 residues. The CDR3 is CASSRGLSVYEQYF. Written as DNA, the CDR3 is TGTGCCAGCAGCAGGGGCCTGAGCGTCTACGAGCAGTACTTC.

CDR3 coding DNA: TGTGCCAGCTCACCAGCAGCGGGTATATCAAGCTCCTACAATGAGCAGTTCTTC. Translated, it gives CASSPAAGISSSYNEQFF. The chain links TRBV18 to TRBJ2-1; D is possibly TRBD2 (6 bases). The CDR3 loop spans 18 amino acids. Germline CDR1 reads KGHSH; CDR2 reads LQKENI. The V end lost 2 bases, the J end lost 0 bases, and 17 bases lay between the germline ends.

This clonotype was seen a handful of times. J is TRBJ1-1 and V is TRBV19; D is undetermined. The CDR3 consists of 11 residues. V lost 6 bases, J lost 5 bases, and 7 bases lay in between. Germline V gene lookup returns CDR1 LNHDA and CDR2 SQIVND (reference sequence). CDR3 region: CASRGKTEAFF. The CDR3 DNA reads as TGTGCCAGTAGGGGGAAGACTGAAGCTTTCTTT.

This clonotype appeared a few times. The chain joins TRBV20-1 to TRBJ2-3; TRBD2 aligns across 10 bases. The germline gives CDR1 DFQATT, CDR2 SNEGSKA (reference sequence). The junction had 18 bases not matched to a gene; V was cut back by 0 bases and J by 6 bases. The CDR3 spans 19 residues. CDR3 DNA sequence: TGCAGTGCTAGAGATTGGCTAGCGGGGGCCCTGGGGAACGGGGATACGCAGTATTTT. Its translation: CSARDWLAGALGNGDTQYF.

This clonotype turned up a few times. The chain combines TRBV28 with TRBJ2-1, with TRBD2 as a possible D gene (5 bases). The V gene lost 7 bases and the J gene lost 9 bases, with 7 bases spanning the gap. Germline lookup yields CDR1 MDHEN and CDR2 SYDVKM. This CDR3 has 10 residues. In nucleotides, the CDR3 is TGTGCCAGCACTCGGGGTGAGCAGTTCTTC. Its translation: CASTRGEQFF.

This clonotype was found a few times. The chain uses TRBV6-1 and TRBJ2-7, with D perhaps being TRBD1 or TRBD2 (5 bases each). Trimming stripped 6 bases from V and 0 bases from J, with 12 bases between. Germline-derived CDR1 and CDR2 are MNHNS and SASEGT. The CDR3 totals 14 residues. The CDR3 nucleotides read TGTGCCAGCAGACCCGGGGCCTCCTCCTACGAGCAGTACTTC. As protein: CASRPGASSYEQYF.

This clonotype showed up just a few times. The chain is built from TRBV7-9 and TRBJ2-1, with D tentatively TRBD1 or TRBD2 (5 bases each). Germline loops: CDR1 SEHNR, CDR2 FQNEAQ (reference sequence). Trimming stripped 3 bases from V and 9 bases from J, with 18 bases between. The CDR3 extends over 15 amino acids. CDR3 loop: CASSFGDHPGGEQFF. CDR3 nucleotide sequence: TGTGCCAGCAGCTTTGGGGACCACCCTGGGGGTGAGCAGTTCTTC.

The chain has TRBV12-3 or TRBV12-4 and TRBJ2-7, with D uncertain. V shed 8 bases and J shed 3 bases, with 17 bases lying between them. The CDR3 contains 14 residues. CDR3 sequence: CASQGMYPVYEQYF. The DNA for the CDR3 is TGTGCCAGCCAAGGGATGTATCCTGTCTACGAGCAGTACTTC.

This clonotype showed up just a few times. The CDR3, as DNA: TGTGCCAGCAGCTTAGTGGCAGACTACGAGCAGTACTTC. This sequence encodes CASSLVADYEQYF. J is TRBJ2-7 and V is TRBV7-9; no reliable D call. Germline lookup yields CDR1 SEHNR and CDR2 FQNEAQ (reference sequence). The CDR3 is 13 residues long. V was clipped by 1 base and J by 3 bases, with 7 bases between them. Filled out from reference TRBV7-9 and TRBJ2-7, the complete variable domain reads DTGVSQNPRHKITKRGQNVTFRCDPISEHNRLYWYRQTLGQGPEFLTYFQNEAQLEKSRLLSDRFSAERPKGSFSTLEIQRTEQGDSAMYLCASSLVADYEQYFGPGTRLTVT.

Only a few counts were recorded for this clonotype. The gene calls are TRBV20-1 and TRBJ2-1; 9 nucleotides align to TRBD1. From germline, CDR1 is DFQATT and CDR2 SNEGSKA (reference sequence). J was trimmed by 6 bases and V by 5 bases; bases with no gene match: 5. This CDR3 contains 13 residues. Here the CDR3 reads CSAVRDRANEQFF. The DNA of the CDR3 is TGCAGTGCTGTCCGGGACAGGGCCAATGAGCAGTTCTTC.

This clonotype was recorded at least ten times. This chain links TRBV6-5 with TRBJ2-7; 8 bases are shared with TRBD2. Germline V gene data show CDR1 as MNHEY and CDR2 as SVGAGI. The CDR3 is 15 amino acids. The V segment lost 5 bases and the J segment 2 bases; nucleotides outside the gene matches: 8. CDR3 protein: CASSTTSGLTYEQYF. The CDR3 DNA is TGTGCCAGCAGTACAACTAGCGGACTGACCTACGAGCAGTACTTC.

This clonotype was seen ten or more times. This chain joins TRBV7-9 and TRBJ1-3; D uncertain. Germline CDR1 is SEHNR and CDR2 is FQNEAQ (reference sequence). The V end lost 5 bases, the J end lost 1 base, and 9 bases lay between the germline ends. The CDR3 is 14 residues long. The CDR3 DNA reads as TGTGCCAGCAGCCCCGGTGGTTCTGGAAACACCATATATTTT. Translation gives CASSPGGSGNTIYF.

This clonotype was seen more than once but under ten times. This chain connects TRBV10-3 to TRBJ2-5; 11 bases line up with TRBD2. Trimming at V came to 0 bases and at J to 5 bases, leaving 8 bases not matched to a gene. The CDR3 is 17 amino acids. Germline assignment: CDR1 ENHRY and CDR2 SYGVKD. CDR3 nucleotides: TGTGCCATCAGTGAGTCGACGACTAGCGGGGTAATTGAGACCCAGTACTTC. Its translation: CAISESTTSGVIETQYF.

This rearrangement joins TRBV19 to TRBJ2-5, with D perhaps matching TRBD2 (6 bases). Trimming pared 4 bases from V and 1 base from J, leaving 13 bases between. CDR1 and CDR2 from the germline V gene are LNHDA and SQIVND (reference sequence). The CDR3 covers 15 residues. The CDR3 loop reads CASSTQPSVQETQYF. Written as DNA, the CDR3 is TGTGCCAGTAGTACCCAACCTAGCGTCCAAGAGACCCAGTACTTC.